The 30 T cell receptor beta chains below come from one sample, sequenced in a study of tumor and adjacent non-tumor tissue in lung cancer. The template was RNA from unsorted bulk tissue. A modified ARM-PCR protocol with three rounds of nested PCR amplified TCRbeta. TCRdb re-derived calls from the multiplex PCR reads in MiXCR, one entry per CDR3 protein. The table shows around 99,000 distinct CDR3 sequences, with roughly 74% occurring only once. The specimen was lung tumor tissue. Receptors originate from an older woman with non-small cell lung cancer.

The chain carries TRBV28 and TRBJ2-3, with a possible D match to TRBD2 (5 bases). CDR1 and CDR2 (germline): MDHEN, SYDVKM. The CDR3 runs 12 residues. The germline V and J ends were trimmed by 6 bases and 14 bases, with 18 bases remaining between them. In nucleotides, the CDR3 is TGTGCCAGCAGCGGGGAACACGGTCAAATGTATTTT. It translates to CASSGEHGQMYF.

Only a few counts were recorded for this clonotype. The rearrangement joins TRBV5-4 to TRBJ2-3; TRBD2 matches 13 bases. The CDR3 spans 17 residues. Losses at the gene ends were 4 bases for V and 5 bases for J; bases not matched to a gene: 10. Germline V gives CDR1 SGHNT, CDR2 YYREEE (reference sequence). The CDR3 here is CASSMRLAGGGRDTQYF. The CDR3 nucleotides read TGTGCCAGCAGCATGAGACTAGCGGGGGGAGGTAGAGATACGCAGTATTTT.

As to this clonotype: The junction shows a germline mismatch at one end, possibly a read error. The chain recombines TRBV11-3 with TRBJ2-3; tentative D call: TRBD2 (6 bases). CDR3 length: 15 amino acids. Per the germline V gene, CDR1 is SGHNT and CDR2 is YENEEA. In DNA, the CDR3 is TGTGACAGCAGCCCCACCGGGCAGGGAGGTCATAGGCAGTATTTT. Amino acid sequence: CDSSPTGQGGHRQYF.

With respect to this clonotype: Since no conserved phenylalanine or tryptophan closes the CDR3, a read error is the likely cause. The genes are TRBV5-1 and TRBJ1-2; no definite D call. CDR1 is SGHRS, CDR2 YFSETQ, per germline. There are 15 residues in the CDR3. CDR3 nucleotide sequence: TGCTCCAGCAGCCCCCTCGCGGGGACTAACTATGGCTACACCTCC. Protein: CSSSPLAGTNYGYTS.

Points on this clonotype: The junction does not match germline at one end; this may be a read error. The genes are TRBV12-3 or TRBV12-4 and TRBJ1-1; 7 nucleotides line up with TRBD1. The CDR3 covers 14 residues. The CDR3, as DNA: TGTGCCAGCATTCCGACAGGGCGGAACACTGAAGCTATCTTT. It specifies CASIPTGRNTEAIF.

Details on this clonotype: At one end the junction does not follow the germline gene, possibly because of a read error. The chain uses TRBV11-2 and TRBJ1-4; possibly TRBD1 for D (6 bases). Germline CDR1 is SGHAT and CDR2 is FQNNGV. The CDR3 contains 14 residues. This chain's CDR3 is CASSPQGSSEKQFF. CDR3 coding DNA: TGTGCCAGCAGCCCACAGGGTTCTAGTGAAAAACAGTTTTTT.

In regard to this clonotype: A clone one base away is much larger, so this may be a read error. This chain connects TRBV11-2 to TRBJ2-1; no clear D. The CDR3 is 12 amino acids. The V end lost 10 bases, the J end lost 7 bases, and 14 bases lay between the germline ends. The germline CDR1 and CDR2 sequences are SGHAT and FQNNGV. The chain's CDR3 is CANSPYGNEQFF. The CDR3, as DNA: TGTGCCAACAGTCCCTATGGGAATGAGCAGTTCTTC.

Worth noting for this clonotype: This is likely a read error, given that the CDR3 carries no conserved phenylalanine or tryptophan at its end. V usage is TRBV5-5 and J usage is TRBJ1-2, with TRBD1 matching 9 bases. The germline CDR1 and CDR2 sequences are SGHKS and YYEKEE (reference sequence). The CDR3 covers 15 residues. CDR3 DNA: TGTGCCAGCAGGTTGGGGCTACAGGGGGCACTTGGCTACACCTCC. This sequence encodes CASRLGLQGALGYTS.

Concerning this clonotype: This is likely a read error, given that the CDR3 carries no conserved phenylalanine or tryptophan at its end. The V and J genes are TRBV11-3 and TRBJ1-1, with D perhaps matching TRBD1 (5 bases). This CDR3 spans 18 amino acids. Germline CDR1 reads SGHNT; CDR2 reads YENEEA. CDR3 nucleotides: TGTGCCGGCAGCTTAATTGGGCCGCCGGGACGGATGAACAGTGAAGCTTTCCTT. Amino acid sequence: CAGSLIGPPGRMNSEAFL.

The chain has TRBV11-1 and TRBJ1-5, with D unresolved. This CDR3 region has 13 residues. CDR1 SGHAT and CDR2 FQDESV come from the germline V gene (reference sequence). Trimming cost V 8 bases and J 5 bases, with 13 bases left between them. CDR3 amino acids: CASAREADQPQHF. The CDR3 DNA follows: TGTGCCAGCGCTAGGGAGGCCGATCAGCCCCAGCATTTT.

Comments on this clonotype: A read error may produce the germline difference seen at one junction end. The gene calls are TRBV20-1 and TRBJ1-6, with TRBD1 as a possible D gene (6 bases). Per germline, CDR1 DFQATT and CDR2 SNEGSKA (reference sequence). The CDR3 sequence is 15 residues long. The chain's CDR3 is CNALGPGAGLSPHHF. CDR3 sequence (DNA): TGCAATGCGCTAGGGCCGGGGGCAGGGTTGTCACCCCACCACTTT.

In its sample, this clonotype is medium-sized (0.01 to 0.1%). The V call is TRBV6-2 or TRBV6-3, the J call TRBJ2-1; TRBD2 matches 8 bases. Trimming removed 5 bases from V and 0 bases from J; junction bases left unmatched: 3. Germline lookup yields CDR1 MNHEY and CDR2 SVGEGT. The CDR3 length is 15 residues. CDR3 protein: CASSKRESSYNEQFF. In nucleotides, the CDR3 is TGTGCCAGCAGTAAGCGGGAGAGCTCCTACAATGAGCAGTTCTTC.

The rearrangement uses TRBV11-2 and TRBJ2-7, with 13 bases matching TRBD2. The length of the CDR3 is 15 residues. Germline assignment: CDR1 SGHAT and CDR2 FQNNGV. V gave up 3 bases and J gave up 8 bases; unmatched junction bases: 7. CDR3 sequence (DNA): TGTGCCAGCAGCTTCACTAGCGGGAGGGTCTTTCAGCAGTACTTC. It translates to CASSFTSGRVFQQYF.

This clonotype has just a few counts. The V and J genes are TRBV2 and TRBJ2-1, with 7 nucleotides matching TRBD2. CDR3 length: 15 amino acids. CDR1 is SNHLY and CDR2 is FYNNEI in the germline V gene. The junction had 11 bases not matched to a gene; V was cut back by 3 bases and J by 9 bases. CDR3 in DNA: TGTGCCAGCAGTGAGGAGGGAGGGCCATCGGGTGAGCAGTTCTTC. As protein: CASSEEGGPSGEQFF.

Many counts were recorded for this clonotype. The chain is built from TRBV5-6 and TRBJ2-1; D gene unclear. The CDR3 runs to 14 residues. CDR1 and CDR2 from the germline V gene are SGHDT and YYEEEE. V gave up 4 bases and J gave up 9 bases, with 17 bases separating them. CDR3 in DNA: TGTGCCAGCAGCGTATCCCATCTTGTCGGTGAGCAGTTCTTC. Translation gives CASSVSHLVGEQFF.

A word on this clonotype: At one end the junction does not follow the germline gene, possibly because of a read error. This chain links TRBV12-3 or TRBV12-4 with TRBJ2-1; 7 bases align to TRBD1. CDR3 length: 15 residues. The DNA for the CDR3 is TGTGCTAGCAGTCGACCCGGGACAGAGTACAATGAGCAGTTCTTC. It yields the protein CASSRPGTEYNEQFF.

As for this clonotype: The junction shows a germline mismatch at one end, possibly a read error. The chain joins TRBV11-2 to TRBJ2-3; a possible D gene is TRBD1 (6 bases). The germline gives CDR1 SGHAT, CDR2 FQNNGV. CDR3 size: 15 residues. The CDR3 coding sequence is TGTGCCAGCAGCCTAGGGACATGGCGAACGGATACGCGGTATTTT. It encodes CASSLGTWRTDTRYF.

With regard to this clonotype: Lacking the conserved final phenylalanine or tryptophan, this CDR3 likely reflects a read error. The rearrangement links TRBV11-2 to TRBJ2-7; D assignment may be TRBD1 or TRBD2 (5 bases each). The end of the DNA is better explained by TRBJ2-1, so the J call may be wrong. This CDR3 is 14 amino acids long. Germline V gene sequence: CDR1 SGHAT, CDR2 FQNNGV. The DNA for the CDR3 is TGTGCCAGCAGTTGGGGCCGCGGAGGATACGAGCAGTTCTCC. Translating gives CASSWGRGGYEQFS.

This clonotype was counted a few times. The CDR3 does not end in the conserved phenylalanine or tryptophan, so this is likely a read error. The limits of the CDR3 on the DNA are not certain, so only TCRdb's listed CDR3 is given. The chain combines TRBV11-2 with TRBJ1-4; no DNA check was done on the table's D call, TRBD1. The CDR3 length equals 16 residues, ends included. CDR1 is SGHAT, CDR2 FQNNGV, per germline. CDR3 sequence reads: CASSLERWGAKGELFY.

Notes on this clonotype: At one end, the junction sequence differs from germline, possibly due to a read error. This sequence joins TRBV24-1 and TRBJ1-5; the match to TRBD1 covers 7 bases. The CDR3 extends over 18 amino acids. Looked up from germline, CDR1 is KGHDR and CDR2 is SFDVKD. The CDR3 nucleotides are TGTGCCACCAGTGATTCCATGTACCGGGACAGTCTCAATCAGCCCCAGCTTTTT. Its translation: CATSDSMYRDSLNQPQLF.

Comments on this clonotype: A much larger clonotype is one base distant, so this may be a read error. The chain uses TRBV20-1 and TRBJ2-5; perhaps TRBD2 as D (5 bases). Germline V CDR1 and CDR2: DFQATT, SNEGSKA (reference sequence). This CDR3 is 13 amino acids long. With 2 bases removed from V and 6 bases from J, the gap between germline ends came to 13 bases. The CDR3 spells CSARLVEAKTQYF. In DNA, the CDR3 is TGCAGTGCTAGACTCGTGGAGGCGAAGACCCAGTACTTC.

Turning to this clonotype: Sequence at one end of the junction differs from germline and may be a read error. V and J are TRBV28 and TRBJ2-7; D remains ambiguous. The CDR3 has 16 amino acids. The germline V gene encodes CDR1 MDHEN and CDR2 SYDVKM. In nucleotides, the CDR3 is TGTGCCAGCAGTTTTCCGACACGACGACTGTCCTACGAACAGTACTTC. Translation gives CASSFPTRRLSYEQYF.

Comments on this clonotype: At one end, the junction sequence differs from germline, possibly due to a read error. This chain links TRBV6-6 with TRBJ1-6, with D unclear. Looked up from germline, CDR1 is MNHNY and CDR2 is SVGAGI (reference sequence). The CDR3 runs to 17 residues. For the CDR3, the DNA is TGTTCCAGTAGTTTTGATGAGGAGAGCTCCTATAATTCACCCCTCCACTTT. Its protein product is CSSSFDEESSYNSPLHF.

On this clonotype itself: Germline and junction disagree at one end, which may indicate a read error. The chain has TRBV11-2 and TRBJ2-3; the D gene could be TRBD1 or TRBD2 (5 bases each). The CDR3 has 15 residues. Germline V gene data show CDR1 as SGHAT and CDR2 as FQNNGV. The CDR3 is CASSSVARGADAQYF. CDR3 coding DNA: TGTGCCAGCAGCTCGGTCGCCCGGGGCGCAGATGCGCAGTATTTT.

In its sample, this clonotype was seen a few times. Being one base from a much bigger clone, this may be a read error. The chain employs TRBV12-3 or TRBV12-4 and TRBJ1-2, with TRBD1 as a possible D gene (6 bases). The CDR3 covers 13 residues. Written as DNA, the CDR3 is TGTGCCAGCAGTTCGCAGGGGTTCTATTGCTACACCTTC. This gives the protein CASSSQGFYCYTF.

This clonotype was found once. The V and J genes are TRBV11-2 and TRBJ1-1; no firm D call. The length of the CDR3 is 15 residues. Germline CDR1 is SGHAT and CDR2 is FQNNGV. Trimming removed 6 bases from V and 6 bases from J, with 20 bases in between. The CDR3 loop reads CASSLTLGLNAEAFF. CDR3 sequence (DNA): TGTGCCAGCAGTTTGACCCTCGGACTAAACGCTGAAGCTTTCTTT.

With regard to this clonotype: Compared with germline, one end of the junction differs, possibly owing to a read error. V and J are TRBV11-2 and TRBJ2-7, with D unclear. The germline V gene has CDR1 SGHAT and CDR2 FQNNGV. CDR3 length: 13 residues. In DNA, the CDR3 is TGTGCCAGCAGCCCGTTGACGGATGTAGAGCAATACTTC. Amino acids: CASSPLTDVEQYF.

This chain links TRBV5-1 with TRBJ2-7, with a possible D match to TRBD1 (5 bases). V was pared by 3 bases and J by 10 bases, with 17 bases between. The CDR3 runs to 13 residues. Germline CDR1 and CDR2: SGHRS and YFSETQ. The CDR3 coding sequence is TGCGCCAGCAGCTCCAGGGCGACCTTCGAACAGTACTTC. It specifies CASSSRATFEQYF.

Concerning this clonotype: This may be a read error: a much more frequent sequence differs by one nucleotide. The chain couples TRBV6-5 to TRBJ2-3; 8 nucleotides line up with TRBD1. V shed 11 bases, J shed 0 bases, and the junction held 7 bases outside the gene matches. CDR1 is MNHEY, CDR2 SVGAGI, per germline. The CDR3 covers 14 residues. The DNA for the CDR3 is TGTGCCGTCAGGGGGCCCACTAGCACAGATACGCAGTATTTT. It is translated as CAVRGPTSTDTQYF.

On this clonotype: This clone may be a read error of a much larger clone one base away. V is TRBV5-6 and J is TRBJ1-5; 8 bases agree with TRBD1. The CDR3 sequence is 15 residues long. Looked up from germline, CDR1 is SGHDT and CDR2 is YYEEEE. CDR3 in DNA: TGTGCCAGCAGCCCAAGACAGGGGCGCAATCAGCCCCAGCAATTT. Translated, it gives CASSPRQGRNQPQQF.